These 2 T cell receptor beta chains share one sample of origin, sequenced in a study of regulatory T cells in long-lasting Graves disease. The time point here: newly diagnosed GD, antithyroid drugs for less than 3 months. Isolated PBMC RNA provided the starting material for the TCR library. Building of the TCR beta libraries involved iRepertoire HTBI primers and Arm-PCR of CDR3 regions. TCRdb re-called the multiplex PCR reads with MiXCR, one entry per CDR3 protein. The data hold 520,000 or so distinct CDR3 sequences, with more than 10% observed a single time. The same specimen was also included in a second study, on T cells in Graves' hyperthyroidism and ophthalmopathy.

The sequencing used peripheral blood mononuclear cells (PBMCs), collected at new diagnosis, from a patient treated with antithyroid drugs. These receptors all come from a woman in her thirties with Graves disease.

This clonotype showed up many times. The chain has TRBV7-2 and TRBJ2-1; 15 bases are a match to TRBD2. Losses at the gene ends were 2 bases for V and 3 bases for J; bases not matched to a gene: 8. This CDR3 has 19 residues. CDR1 is SGHTA, CDR2 FQGNSA, per germline. DNA of the CDR3: TGTGCCAGCAGCTTATTACCGGGACTAGCGGGAGGCCTCTACAATGAGCAGTTCTTC. Its protein product is CASSLLPGLAGGLYNEQFF. Using reference TRBV7-2 and TRBJ2-1 for the parts outside the CDR3, the full variable domain is GAGVSQSPSNKVTEKGKDVELRCDPISGHTALYWYRQSLGQGLEFLIYFQGNSAPDKSGLPSDRFSAERTGGSVSTLTIQRTQQEDSAVYLCASSLLPGLAGGLYNEQFFGPGTRLTVL.

This clonotype was seen more than once but under ten times. The rearrangement links TRBV9 to TRBJ2-7; 7 bases line up with TRBD1. Per the germline V gene, CDR1 is SGDLS and CDR2 is YYNGEE. The CDR3 covers 15 residues. J lost 3 bases, V lost 0 bases, and 6 bases had no gene match. The CDR3 sequence: CASSVAAGTVYEQYF. CDR3 DNA: TGTGCCAGCAGCGTAGCGGCCGGGACAGTCTACGAGCAGTACTTC.